The 27 T cell receptor beta chains below all came from one sample that was sequenced in a study of T cells in localized non-small cell lung cancer. Profiled with immunoSEQ multiplex PCR; TCRdb holds only in-frame clones, not every one. The sample includes around 20,000 clones, 91% of them seen just once. The sample in question was peripheral blood, obtained before any cancer treatment. These receptors all come from a woman between 40 and 69 years old with stage I lung adenocarcinoma.

J is TRBJ2-7 and V is TRBV6-1; D may be TRBD1 or TRBD2 (5 bases each). CDR3 length equals 16 residues. V was pared by 1 base and J by 0 bases, with 13 bases between. The germline CDR1 and CDR2 sequences are MNHNS and SASEGT. The CDR3 spells CASSEGPGTSSYEQYF. The CDR3 nucleotides read TGTGCCAGCAGTGAAGGGCCAGGGACGAGCTCCTACGAGCAGTACTTC.

The chain employs TRBV28 and TRBJ1-4; no clear D. The germline V gene has CDR1 MDHEN and CDR2 SYDVKM. The V and J ends lost 3 bases and 3 bases respectively, with 8 bases between them. This CDR3 comprises 14 residues. As DNA, the CDR3 is TGTGCCAGCAGTTTGGCACTCGCTAATGAAAAACTGTTTTTT. It encodes CASSLALANEKLFF.

This sequence joins TRBV28 and TRBJ1-2, with D possibly matching TRBD1 (6 bases). Trimming removed 10 bases from V and 4 bases from J, with 13 bases in between. Looked up from germline, CDR1 is MDHEN and CDR2 is SYDVKM. The CDR3 contains 12 residues. CDR3 DNA: TGTGCCACTACCAGGGGCGGCTATGGCTACACCTTC. Protein product: CATTRGGYGYTF.

The rearrangement links TRBV27 to TRBJ1-5, with D possibly being TRBD1 (5 bases). CDR1 is MNHEY and CDR2 is SMNVEV in the germline V gene (reference sequence). The CDR3 runs 16 residues. Trimming took 0 bases from V and 4 from J, leaving 13 bases between them. As DNA, the CDR3 is TGTGCCAGCAGTTTATCGTGGGGGACCGCAAATCAGCCCCAGCATTTT. Translating gives CASSLSWGTANQPQHF.

The chain employs TRBV29-1 and TRBJ1-1; TRBD1 matches at 9 bases. The CDR3 is 16 amino acids. With V trimmed by 4 bases and J by 6 bases, 15 bases remained unmatched. The germline V gene encodes CDR1 SQVTM and CDR2 ANQGSEA. The CDR3 DNA reads as TGCAGCGTTGGTACAGGGGGCGCTCGGTCTTTCTCTGAAGCTTTCTTT. Translated: CSVGTGGARSFSEAFF.

This rearrangement joins TRBV18 to TRBJ2-1, with TRBD1 matching 7 bases. This CDR3 contains 13 residues. Germline lookup yields CDR1 KGHSH and CDR2 LQKENI. Unmatched junction bases numbered 4, after V lost 1 base and J lost 10 bases. The CDR3 reads CASSPRQGNEQFF. CDR3 sequence (DNA): TGTGCCAGCTCACCACGACAGGGAAACGAGCAGTTCTTC.

This clone was counted a few times. J is TRBJ2-1 and V is TRBV6-1; 9 bases fit TRBD1. The CDR3 runs 15 residues. Germline CDR1 is MNHNS and CDR2 is SASEGT. V was pared by 4 bases and J by 0 bases, with 1 base of the junction left unmatched. The CDR3 nucleotides are TGTGCCAGCAGTGGACAGGGGGGCTCCTACAATGAGCAGTTCTTC. It yields the protein CASSGQGGSYNEQFF.

The rearrangement uses TRBV15 and TRBJ2-7; possible D gene TRBD1, 6 bases. The CDR3 runs to 15 residues. From germline, CDR1 is LNHNV and CDR2 YYDKDF (reference sequence). Trimming stripped 3 bases from V and 4 bases from J, with 16 bases between. The chain's CDR3 is CATSRAPQGRYEQYF. The CDR3 nucleotides are TGTGCCACCAGCAGGGCCCCCCAGGGGCGGTACGAGCAGTACTTC.

V and J are TRBV7-8 and TRBJ1-1; tentative D call: TRBD1 (6 bases). Germline loops: CDR1 SGHVS, CDR2 FQNEAQ. V lost 4 bases, J lost 7 bases, and 16 bases lay in between. The CDR3 extends over 14 amino acids. This chain's CDR3 is CASSSRQAKFEAFF. CDR3 sequence (DNA): TGTGCCAGCAGCTCGAGACAGGCCAAATTTGAAGCTTTCTTT.

The CDR3 protein is CASSRSGTLSNQPQHF. The CDR3 coding sequence is TGTGCCAGCAGTAGGAGCGGGACCCTTAGCAATCAGCCCCAGCATTTT. The chain recombines TRBV27 with TRBJ1-5; a possible D gene is TRBD1 (5 bases). Germline V gene sequence: CDR1 MNHEY, CDR2 SMNVEV (reference sequence). V gave up 5 bases and J gave up 0 bases, with 14 bases separating them. This CDR3 region has 16 residues.

The rearrangement links TRBV28 to TRBJ1-5; 9 bases match TRBD1. The CDR3 extends over 15 amino acids. CDR1 and CDR2 (germline): MDHEN, SYDVKM. V trimming: 4 bases; J trimming: 7 bases; junction bases outside the gene matches: 8. CDR3 sequence reads: CASSSINRGQQPQHF. The CDR3 nucleotides are TGTGCCAGCAGTTCGATAAACAGGGGGCAACAGCCCCAGCATTTT.

This clone has a single count. The CDR3 is CASSHRTGPYGYTF. In DNA form, the CDR3 reads TGTGCCAGCAGTCACAGGACAGGGCCCTATGGCTACACCTTC. This sequence joins TRBV6-6 and TRBJ1-2; 8 nucleotides align to TRBD1. The germline V gene has CDR1 MNHNY and CDR2 SVGAGI (reference sequence). This CDR3 has 14 residues. V lost 5 bases to trimming and J lost 4 bases; unmatched junction nucleotides: 6.

This sequence joins TRBV19 and TRBJ1-1; no clear D. The CDR3 is 12 residues long. The V end lost 10 bases, the J end lost 2 bases, and 11 bases lay between the germline ends. From germline, CDR1 is LNHDA and CDR2 SQIVND (reference sequence). The CDR3 nucleotides are TGTGCCACCACCACAGCTAACACTGAAGCTTTCTTT. Translation gives CATTTANTEAFF.

The count of this clone is one. The chain links TRBV4-2 to TRBJ2-1, with 8 positions matching TRBD1. This CDR3 has 15 amino acids. Germline assignment: CDR1 LGHNA and CDR2 YNFKEQ. J gave up 6 bases and V 1 base, and 5 bases lay outside the gene matches. The CDR3 spells CASSQVDRVGNEQFF. As DNA, the CDR3 is TGTGCCAGCAGCCAAGTGGACAGGGTGGGCAATGAGCAGTTCTTC.

This clone was counted a few times. The V and J genes are TRBV7-2 and TRBJ2-5; maybe TRBD1 (6 bases). Germline V gene data show CDR1 as SGHTA and CDR2 as FQGNSA. CDR3 size: 12 residues. The ends were cut back, 5 bases at V and 5 bases at J, with 9 bases in the middle. CDR3 sequence (DNA): TGTGCCAGCAGCACAGGGCTGGAGACCCAGTACTTC. It codes for CASSTGLETQYF.

This sequence joins TRBV5-4 and TRBJ2-3; D remains unclear. Between the trimmed V and J ends, which lost 4 bases and 4 bases, there was a span of 10 bases. The germline V gene encodes CDR1 SGHNT and CDR2 YYREEE (reference sequence). The CDR3 runs 13 residues. CDR3 DNA: TGTGCCAGCAGCCCTGGAGAAGCAGATACGCAGTATTTT. This sequence encodes CASSPGEADTQYF.

CDR3 sequence (DNA): TGTGCCAGCAGCGGACTAGCTTCCTCTTCCACAGATACGCAGTATTTT. Translating gives CASSGLASSSTDTQYF. This chain uses TRBV9 with TRBJ2-3; 7 positions match TRBD2. J lost 2 bases, V lost 3 bases, and 9 bases had no gene match. The CDR3 has 16 residues. CDR1 and CDR2 (germline): SGDLS, YYNGEE.

The chain joins TRBV19 to TRBJ2-3, with 8 bases that match TRBD1. V gave up 9 bases and J gave up 3 bases; unmatched junction bases: 11. The CDR3 is 15 amino acids. Germline lookup yields CDR1 LNHDA and CDR2 SQIVND (reference sequence). Here the CDR3 reads CASNPGQGVTDTQYF. CDR3 nucleotides: TGTGCCAGCAATCCCGGACAGGGTGTGACAGATACGCAGTATTTT.

In its sample, this clone ranks as medium-sized. The chain has TRBV6-5 and TRBJ1-3; 7 bases are a match to TRBD1. V was pared by 0 bases and J by 4 bases, with 6 bases of the junction left unmatched. Germline V gene lookup returns CDR1 MNHEY and CDR2 SVGAGI. There are 16 residues in the CDR3. CDR3 sequence: CASSYSTGPIGNTIYF. DNA for the CDR3: TGTGCCAGCAGTTACTCGACAGGGCCCATCGGAAACACCATATATTTT.

The chain links TRBV2 to TRBJ2-7, with a possible D match to TRBD1 (5 bases). Looked up from germline, CDR1 is SNHLY and CDR2 is FYNNEI. The CDR3 sequence is 14 residues long. The V gene lost 6 bases and the J gene lost 0 bases, with 12 bases spanning the gap. The CDR3 nucleotides read TGTGCCAGCAGGTGGGGCCTCCTCTCCTACGAGCAGTACTTC. Its translation: CASRWGLLSYEQYF.

This clone appeared once. The chain uses TRBV20-1 and TRBJ2-7; D ambiguous. This CDR3 is 11 amino acids long. The V end lost 4 bases, the J end lost 8 bases, and 12 bases lay between the germline ends. The V gene's germline CDR1 is DFQATT and CDR2 SNEGSKA (reference sequence). In DNA, the CDR3 is TGCAGTGCTATCCTCGTGGAGAAGCAGTACTTC. It encodes CSAILVEKQYF.

The V call is TRBV19, the J call TRBJ1-2; a weak D match, TRBD1 (5 bases). This CDR3 is 12 amino acids long. V shed 6 bases and J shed 11 bases, with 16 bases lying between them. Germline CDR1 LNHDA, CDR2 SQIVND (reference sequence). CDR3 DNA sequence: TGTGCCAGTAGCCTGGGGCTTCAGCGTTACACCTTC. The encoded protein is CASSLGLQRYTF.

The rearrangement uses TRBV5-1 and TRBJ1-1; 8 positions match TRBD1. The CDR3 spans 16 residues. The germline CDR1 and CDR2 sequences are SGHRS and YFSETQ. V was pared by 3 bases and J by 1 base, with 8 bases of the junction left unmatched. CDR3 bases: TGCGCCAGCAGCTCCGGACAGGGCACATGGAACACTGAAGCTTTCTTT. Its protein is CASSSGQGTWNTEAFF.

The chain carries TRBV30 and TRBJ2-7; D possibly corresponds to TRBD1 (6 bases). V lost 1 base and J 2 bases, leaving 15 bases between the germline ends. This CDR3 contains 15 residues. Germline assignment: CDR1 GTSNPN and CDR2 SVGIG (reference sequence). The CDR3 region has the DNA TGTGCCTGGAGTGCCGAACAGGGACCCACCTACGAGCAGTACTTC. The encoded protein is CAWSAEQGPTYEQYF.

The rearrangement links TRBV27 to TRBJ1-1; 10 bases match TRBD1. Germline V gene sequence: CDR1 MNHEY, CDR2 SMNVEV (reference sequence). The CDR3 totals 13 residues. V shed 8 bases, J shed 4 bases, and the junction held 4 bases outside the gene matches. The CDR3 DNA follows: TGTGCCAGCCGGGACAGGGGATTCACTGAAGCTTTCTTT. The encoded protein is CASRDRGFTEAFF.

V and J are TRBV5-1 and TRBJ2-1; the match to TRBD2 covers 7 bases. The CDR3 contains 16 residues. With V trimmed by 4 bases and J by 3 bases, 10 bases remained unmatched. Germline V gene data show CDR1 as SGHRS and CDR2 as YFSETQ. The CDR3 nucleotides are TGCGCCAGCAGCGCCGGACCCTCTAGCGGCTACAATGAGCAGTTCTTC. Translated: CASSAGPSSGYNEQFF.

This chain uses TRBV7-2 with TRBJ1-6; 8 positions agree with TRBD1. J lost 8 bases, V lost 2 bases, and 5 bases had no gene match. Germline CDR1 reads SGHTA; CDR2 reads FQGNSA. The CDR3 is made up of 15 amino acids. CDR3 sequence: CASSLMTGEDSPLHF. CDR3 in DNA: TGTGCCAGCAGCTTAATGACAGGGGAGGATTCACCCCTCCACTTT.